The present T cell receptor (beta chain) was sequenced within a study of OX40 agonist ivuxolimab in advanced cancers. Patients had blood sampled at baseline and again on cycle 4 day 1 and cycle 7 day 1. Libraries were prepared by immunoSEQ multiplex PCR; TCRdb keeps only in-frame clonotypes and omits some of them. The sample lists fewer than 85,000 clones, 82% seen once, with 5% in the top ten. The CDR3 covers 13 residues. CDR1 is SEHNR, CDR2 FQNEAQ, per germline (reference sequence). Trimming cost V 1 base and J 6 bases, with 9 bases left between them. The source is an adult with an advanced solid tumor such as melanoma, head and neck, liver or kidney cancer. The input for sequencing was CD4+ or CD8+ T cells sorted from blood, taken in a trial of the OX40 agonist ivuxolimab. The chain couples TRBV7-9 to TRBJ2-5; D is perhaps TRBD1 or TRBD2 (5 bases each). The CDR3: CASSLGDLKTQYF. CDR3 in DNA: TGTGCCAGCAGCTTAGGGGACCTCAAGACCCAGTACTTC.